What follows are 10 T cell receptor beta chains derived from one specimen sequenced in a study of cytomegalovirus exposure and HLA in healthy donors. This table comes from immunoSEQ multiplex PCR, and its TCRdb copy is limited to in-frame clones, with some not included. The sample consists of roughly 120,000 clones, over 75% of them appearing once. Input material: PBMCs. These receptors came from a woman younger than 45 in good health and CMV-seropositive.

CDR3 in DNA: TGTGCCGTCTGCCCGGGAGGGCCTAGGAGTAATGAGCAGTTCTTC. Translating it yields CAVCPGGPRSNEQFF. The V call is TRBV28, the J call TRBJ2-1; 8 nucleotides agree with TRBD2. The germline gives CDR1 MDHEN, CDR2 SYDVKM. Trimming cost V 11 bases and J 7 bases; bases outside gene matches: 16. The CDR3 sequence is 15 residues long.

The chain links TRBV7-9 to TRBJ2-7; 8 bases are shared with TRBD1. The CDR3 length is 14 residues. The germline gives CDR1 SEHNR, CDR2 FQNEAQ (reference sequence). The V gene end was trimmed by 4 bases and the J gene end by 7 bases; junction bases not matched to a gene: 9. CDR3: CASSSRDRGSEQYF. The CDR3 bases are TGTGCCAGCAGCTCGCGAGACAGGGGAAGTGAGCAGTACTTC.

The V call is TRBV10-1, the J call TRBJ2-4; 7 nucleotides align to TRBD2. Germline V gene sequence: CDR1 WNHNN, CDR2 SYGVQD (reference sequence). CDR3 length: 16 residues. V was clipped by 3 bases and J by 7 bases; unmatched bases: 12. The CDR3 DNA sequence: TGCGCCAGCAGTGAATTGTCGGGAGGCTTGGTTAACATTCAGTACTTC. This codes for CASSELSGGLVNIQYF.

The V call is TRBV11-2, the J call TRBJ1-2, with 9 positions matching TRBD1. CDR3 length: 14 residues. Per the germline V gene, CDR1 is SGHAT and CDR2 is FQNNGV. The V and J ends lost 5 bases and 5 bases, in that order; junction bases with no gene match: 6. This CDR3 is CASSARQGEYGYTF. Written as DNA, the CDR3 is TGTGCCAGCAGCGCCCGACAGGGGGAATATGGCTACACCTTC.

The CDR3 protein is CASSFWGQSGNTIYF. The CDR3, as DNA: TGTGCCAGCAGCTTCTGGGGGCAATCTGGAAACACCATATATTTT. V and J are TRBV5-4 and TRBJ1-3; tentatively, D is TRBD1 (6 bases). Germline CDR1 and CDR2: SGHNT and YYREEE (reference sequence). The CDR3 is made up of 15 amino acids. Trimming removed 2 bases at V and 1 base at J, with 10 bases between.

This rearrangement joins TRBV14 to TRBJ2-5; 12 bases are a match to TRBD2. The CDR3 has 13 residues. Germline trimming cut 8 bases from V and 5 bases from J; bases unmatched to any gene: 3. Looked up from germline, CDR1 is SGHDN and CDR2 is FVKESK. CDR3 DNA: TGTGCCAGCGGACTAGCGGGATGGGAGACCCAGTACTTC. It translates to CASGLAGWETQYF. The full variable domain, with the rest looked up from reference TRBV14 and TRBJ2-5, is EAGVTQFPSHSVIEKGQTVTLRCDPISGHDNLYWYRRVMGKEIKFLLHFVKESKQDESGMPNNRFLAERTGGTYSTLKVQPAELEDSGVYFCASGLAGWETQYFGPGTRLLVL.

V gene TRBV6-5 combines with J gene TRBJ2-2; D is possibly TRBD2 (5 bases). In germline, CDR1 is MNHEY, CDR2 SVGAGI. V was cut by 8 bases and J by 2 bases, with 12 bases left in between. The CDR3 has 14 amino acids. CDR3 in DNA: TGTGCCAGCGGTCGGACTGTCAACACCGGGGAGCTGTTTTTT. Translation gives CASGRTVNTGELFF.

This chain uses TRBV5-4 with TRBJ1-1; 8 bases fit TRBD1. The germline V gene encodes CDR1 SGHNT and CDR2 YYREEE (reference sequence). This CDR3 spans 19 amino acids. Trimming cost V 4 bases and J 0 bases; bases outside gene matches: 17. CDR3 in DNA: TGTGCCAGCAGCGGCGGACAGGGAAGAAGTGGAGCCATGAACACTGAAGCTTTCTTT. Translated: CASSGGQGRSGAMNTEAFF.

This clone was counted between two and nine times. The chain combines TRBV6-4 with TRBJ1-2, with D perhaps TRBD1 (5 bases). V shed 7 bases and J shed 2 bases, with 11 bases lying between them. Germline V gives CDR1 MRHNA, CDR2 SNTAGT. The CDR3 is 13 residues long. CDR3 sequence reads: CASTAGENYGYTF. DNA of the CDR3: TGTGCCAGCACCGCGGGGGAAAACTATGGCTACACCTTC.

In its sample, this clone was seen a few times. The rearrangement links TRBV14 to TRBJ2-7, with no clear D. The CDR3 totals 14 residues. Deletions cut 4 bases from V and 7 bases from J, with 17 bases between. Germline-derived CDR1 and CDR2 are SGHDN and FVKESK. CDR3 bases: TGTGCCAGCAGCCCCCGCGCAGGAACCGGAGAGCAGTACTTC. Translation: CASSPRAGTGEQYF. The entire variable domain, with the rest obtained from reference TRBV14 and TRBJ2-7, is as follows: EAGVTQFPSHSVIEKGQTVTLRCDPISGHDNLYWYRRVMGKEIKFLLHFVKESKQDESGMPNNRFLAERTGGTYSTLKVQPAELEDSGVYFCASSPRAGTGEQYFGPGTRLTVT.